The 27 T cell receptor beta chains presented below share a single source sample, sequenced in a study of blood T cell repertoires in COVID-19. Libraries were prepared by immunoSEQ multiplex PCR; TCRdb keeps only in-frame clonotypes and omits some of them. This repertoire shows about 300,000 clones, 85% found once; its top ten account for 1.5% to 2%. Sequenced sample: PBMCs or T cells enriched from blood (not recorded which). The receptors stem from a woman under 40 who had been exposed to COVID-19.

This clone appeared once. J is TRBJ1-1 and V is TRBV3-1 (or the pseudogene TRBV3-2); 8 bases agree with TRBD1. Germline CDR1 LGHDT, CDR2 YNNKEL (reference sequence). The CDR3 loop spans 14 amino acids. After removal of 1 base from V and 5 bases from J, the junction contained 3 bases not matched to a gene. CDR3 sequence reads: CASSQGTGLTEAFF. In nucleotides, the CDR3 is TGTGCCAGCAGCCAAGGGACAGGGCTAACTGAAGCTTTCTTT.

V and J are TRBV27 and TRBJ1-6; TRBD1 might be the D (5 bases). The length of the CDR3 is 14 residues. Germline V CDR1 and CDR2: MNHEY, SMNVEV (reference sequence). V gave up 6 bases and J gave up 10 bases, with 16 bases separating them. CDR3 sequence: CASRSLGPGSPLHF. As DNA, the CDR3 is TGTGCCAGCAGATCGCTGGGGCCTGGATCACCCCTCCACTTT.

With respect to this clone: Other DNA sequences in the sample encode the same CDR3. V usage is TRBV28 and J usage is TRBJ2-7; D uncertain. The germline V gene has CDR1 MDHEN and CDR2 SYDVKM. This CDR3 is 13 amino acids long. V dropped 6 bases and J dropped 2 bases, with 11 bases sitting between them. In DNA form, the CDR3 reads TGTGCCAGCAGCCTGACATCCACCTACGAGCAGTACTTC. Translating it yields CASSLTSTYEQYF.

This chain links TRBV11-3 with TRBJ2-5, with TRBD2 identical over 10 bases. The CDR3 is 17 amino acids. The V and J ends lost 1 base and 4 bases, in that order; junction bases with no gene match: 9. Germline V gene sequence: CDR1 SGHNT, CDR2 YENEEA. The DNA of the CDR3 is TGTGCCAGCAGCTTAGGGTCTAGCGGGAGTGAGGGAGAGACCCAGTACTTC. The encoded protein is CASSLGSSGSEGETQYF. The whole variable domain, filled in from reference TRBV11-3 and TRBJ2-5, reads EAGVVQSPRYKIIEKKQPVAFWCNPISGHNTLYWYLQNLGQGPELLIRYENEEAVDDSQLPKDRFSAERLKGVDSTLKIQPAELGDSAVYLCASSLGSSGSEGETQYFGPGTRLLVL.

V and J are TRBV6-5 and TRBJ2-1; D is possibly TRBD1 (6 bases). The germline V gene has CDR1 MNHEY and CDR2 SVGAGI. The CDR3 length is 11 residues. V was cut by 6 bases and J by 11 bases, with 11 bases left in between. The CDR3 protein is CASRYGTKQFF. The DNA of the CDR3 is TGTGCCAGCAGGTATGGGACAAAGCAGTTCTTC.

The CDR3 nucleotides read TGTGCCAGCAGCACACCAACAGGGAATCTGGATGAAAAACTGTTTTTT. Protein sequence: CASSTPTGNLDEKLFF. The chain combines TRBV7-9 with TRBJ1-4; tentative D call: TRBD1 (6 bases). Germline V lookup: CDR1 SEHNR, CDR2 FQNEAQ (reference sequence). The CDR3 consists of 16 residues. V was shortened by 5 bases and J by 6 bases, with 19 bases between the two germline ends.

CDR3 nucleotides: TGTGCCAGCACCTCCACCGGGGAGCTGTTTTTT. This gives the protein CASTSTGELFF. The gene calls are TRBV3-1 (or the pseudogene TRBV3-2) and TRBJ2-2; D is undetermined. V was trimmed by 7 bases and J by 4 bases, leaving 4 bases between them. The length of the CDR3 is 11 residues. Germline CDR1 and CDR2: LGHDT and YNNKEL (reference sequence).

The chain carries TRBV2 and TRBJ1-2, with 9 bases aligning to TRBD1. V gave up 8 bases and J gave up 1 base; unmatched junction bases: 2. CDR1 is SNHLY and CDR2 is FYNNEI in the germline V gene. This CDR3 is built from 13 residues. The CDR3 region is CASRDRVNYGYTF. The CDR3 DNA follows: TGTGCCAGCCGGGACAGGGTTAACTATGGCTACACCTTC.

The rearrangement uses TRBV19 and TRBJ2-7, with 10 bases aligning to TRBD2. With V trimmed by 9 bases and J by 3 bases, 8 bases remained unmatched. The CDR3 totals 14 residues. CDR1 is LNHDA and CDR2 is SQIVND in the germline V gene (reference sequence). The CDR3 reads CASSQAGGDYEQYF. The CDR3 nucleotides read TGTGCCAGCTCTCAAGCGGGAGGGGACTACGAGCAGTACTTC.

The chain uses TRBV19 and TRBJ1-5, with 8 nucleotides matching TRBD1. The germline CDR1 and CDR2 sequences are LNHDA and SQIVND (reference sequence). The CDR3 totals 16 residues. The V segment lost 6 bases and the J segment 6 bases; nucleotides outside the gene matches: 13. The CDR3, as DNA: TGTGCCAGTAGGAGCACCCTTCAGGGGGCGTTTCAGCCCCAGCATTTT. It is translated as CASRSTLQGAFQPQHF.

The genes are TRBV2 and TRBJ1-5, with TRBD1 as a possible D gene (5 bases). CDR1 and CDR2 from the germline V gene are SNHLY and FYNNEI. This CDR3 contains 13 residues. The ends were cut back, 5 bases at V and 5 bases at J, with 10 bases in the middle. DNA of the CDR3: TGTGCCAGCAGTCGACAGACAGATCAGCCCCAGCATTTT. Translated: CASSRQTDQPQHF.

The chain uses TRBV19 and TRBJ2-1, with D perhaps matching TRBD1 (6 bases). The CDR3 extends over 14 amino acids. CDR1 and CDR2 from the germline V gene are LNHDA and SQIVND (reference sequence). Deletions cut 5 bases from V and 1 base from J, with 9 bases between. In DNA, the CDR3 is TGTGCCAGTAGTTTCGGACAGTCCTACAATGAGCAGTTCTTC. As protein: CASSFGQSYNEQFF.

The J gene is TRBJ2-2, the V gene TRBV6-5; TRBD1 agrees at 8 bases. This CDR3 has 14 amino acids. V dropped 2 bases and J dropped 7; count of bases not matched to a gene: 3. Germline V gives CDR1 MNHEY, CDR2 SVGAGI. In DNA, the CDR3 is TGTGCCAGCAGTTACCGGGACAGGAGCGGGGAGCTGTTTTTT. Protein product: CASSYRDRSGELFF.

The chain employs TRBV4-3 and TRBJ2-3; the match to TRBD2 covers 8 bases. With V trimmed by 1 base and J by 4 bases, 7 bases remained unmatched. CDR3 length equals 16 residues. Germline CDR1 and CDR2: LGHNA and YSLEER. CDR3 DNA sequence: TGCGCCAGCAGCCAAGGTGGGACTAGATCTGCAGATACGCAGTATTTT. It codes for CASSQGGTRSADTQYF.

This clone was recorded a few times. The chain combines TRBV2 with TRBJ2-7; the D is unclear. CDR1 and CDR2 from the germline V gene are SNHLY and FYNNEI. Trimming left V 3 bases short and J 3 bases short, with 9 bases between. CDR3 length equals 13 residues. The chain's CDR3 is CASSEVRSYEQYF. The CDR3 nucleotides are TGTGCCAGCAGTGAGGTTCGCAGCTACGAGCAGTACTTC.

This chain links TRBV3-1 (or the pseudogene TRBV3-2) with TRBJ2-3; perhaps TRBD2 as D (6 bases). This CDR3 comprises 15 residues. V was pared by 3 bases and J by 2 bases, with 12 bases between. CDR1 is LGHDT and CDR2 is YNNKEL in the germline V gene (reference sequence). This CDR3 reads CASSQGGLSTDTQYF. CDR3 sequence (DNA): TGTGCCAGCAGCCAGGGGGGACTTTCCACAGATACGCAGTATTTT.

The V call is TRBV6-1, the J call TRBJ2-7; 7 nucleotides agree with TRBD1. CDR1 is MNHNS and CDR2 is SASEGT in the germline V gene. V lost 1 base to trimming and J lost 4 bases; unmatched junction nucleotides: 4. This CDR3 contains 14 residues. CDR3: CASSEGGGGYEQYF. The CDR3 DNA is TGTGCCAGCAGTGAAGGAGGGGGCGGATACGAGCAGTACTTC.

This chain connects TRBV3-1 (or the pseudogene TRBV3-2) to TRBJ2-5, with 7 nucleotides matching TRBD2. V shed 1 base and J 5 bases; nucleotides not matched to a gene: 10. The CDR3 runs 16 residues. Germline V CDR1 and CDR2: LGHDT, YNNKEL (reference sequence). This CDR3 reads CASSQVVVGGSETQYF. Here the CDR3 DNA reads TGTGCCAGCAGCCAAGTAGTCGTGGGGGGGAGTGAGACCCAGTACTTC.

This clone was counted a few times. The V call is TRBV30, the J call TRBJ2-5; D gene uncertain. This CDR3 region has 12 residues. Trimming removed 2 bases at V and 1 base at J, with 5 bases between. From germline, CDR1 is GTSNPN and CDR2 SVGIG (reference sequence). The CDR3 coding sequence is TGTGCCTGGAGTTTACTCCAAGAGACCCAGTACTTC. Translating it yields CAWSLLQETQYF.

The chain combines TRBV27 with TRBJ2-1, with TRBD2 identical over 7 bases. The V gene's germline CDR1 is MNHEY and CDR2 SMNVEV (reference sequence). This CDR3 is built from 15 residues. Trimming at V came to 3 bases and at J to 8 bases, leaving 10 bases not matched to a gene. CDR3 sequence (DNA): TGTGCCAGCAGTTTTTGGACTAGTGCTGGTCATGAGCAGTTCTTC. It is translated as CASSFWTSAGHEQFF.

The chain combines TRBV5-6 with TRBJ2-2; D is undetermined. V lost 2 bases and J 1 base, leaving 9 bases between the germline ends. The CDR3 is 15 residues long. Germline V gives CDR1 SGHDT, CDR2 YYEEEE. CDR3: CASSFTWQNTGELFF. The CDR3 region has the DNA TGTGCCAGCAGCTTTACGTGGCAGAACACCGGGGAGCTGTTTTTT.

The chain uses TRBV6-5 and TRBJ2-1; 11 positions match TRBD1. The CDR3 covers 14 residues. Germline V gene data show CDR1 as MNHEY and CDR2 as SVGAGI. After removal of 4 bases from V and 7 bases from J, the junction contained 3 bases not matched to a gene. CDR3: CASSSGTGGNEQFF. The DNA of the CDR3 is TGTGCCAGCAGTTCCGGGACAGGGGGTAATGAGCAGTTCTTC.

This chain links TRBV25-1 with TRBJ1-2, with TRBD1 matching over 10 bases. Germline-derived CDR1 and CDR2 are MGHDK and SYGVNS. The CDR3 has 15 amino acids. J was trimmed by 7 bases and V by 8 bases; bases with no gene match: 13. Here the CDR3 reads CASSSPGQGLGGYTF. As DNA, the CDR3 is TGTGCCAGCTCATCTCCGGGACAGGGGTTGGGTGGCTACACCTTC.

The chain uses TRBV10-3 and TRBJ2-5, with TRBD2 as a possible D gene (6 bases). CDR1 and CDR2 (germline): ENHRY, SYGVKD. Trimming took 3 bases from V and 3 from J, leaving 8 bases between them. The CDR3 loop spans 13 amino acids. The CDR3 DNA is TGTGCCATCAGTGATAGCGGCAAAGAGACCCAGTACTTC. This sequence encodes CAISDSGKETQYF.

V and J are TRBV2 and TRBJ1-1; 9 nucleotides line up with TRBD1. Trimming cost V 7 bases and J 10 bases; bases outside gene matches: 16. The CDR3 has 15 amino acids. Per the germline V gene, CDR1 is SNHLY and CDR2 is FYNNEI. CDR3 loop: CASILHGTGLGRAFF. The CDR3 nucleotides are TGTGCCAGCATCCTTCATGGGACAGGGTTAGGTAGAGCTTTCTTT.

The chain recombines TRBV11-1 with TRBJ2-1, with 12 bases that match TRBD2. The CDR3 extends over 16 amino acids. Trimming cost V 6 bases and J 5 bases; bases outside gene matches: 8. Germline CDR1 and CDR2: SGHAT and FQDESV (reference sequence). CDR3 region: CASRTSGSVGDNEQFF. The CDR3 DNA follows: TGTGCCAGCAGGACTAGCGGGAGTGTCGGGGACAATGAGCAGTTCTTC.

The CDR3 protein is CASSQELATDTQYF. In nucleotides, the CDR3 is TGTGCCAGCAGCCAAGAACTAGCGACAGATACGCAGTATTTT. The rearrangement joins TRBV14 to TRBJ2-3; TRBD2 matches 7 bases. The CDR3 spans 14 residues. Per germline, CDR1 SGHDN and CDR2 FVKESK. V shed 0 bases, J shed 3 bases, and the junction held 0 bases outside the gene matches.